The 32 T cell receptor beta chains reported below all come from one sample, sequenced in a study of cytomegalovirus exposure and HLA in healthy donors. 60 Vbeta and 13 Jbeta primers were used in PCR. The data were produced by immunoSEQ multiplex PCR, yet TCRdb's version contains in-frame clones alone and is incomplete. Of roughly 160,000 clones detected, approximately 72% appear once; the ten largest clones hold around 2.4%. The sequenced sample was PBMCs. These receptors originate from a female donor in good health and CMV-seronegative.

V usage is TRBV7-6 and J usage is TRBJ1-1; 7 nucleotides line up with TRBD1. The CDR3 runs to 15 residues. The V and J ends lost 5 bases and 4 bases, in that order; junction bases with no gene match: 10. The germline gives CDR1 SGHVS, CDR2 FNYEAQ. The CDR3 DNA reads TGTGCCAGCAGCCAAGCAGGGGGTGGAGGCACTGAAGCTTTCTTT. This translates into CASSQAGGGGTEAFF. The entire variable domain, with the rest obtained from reference TRBV7-6 and TRBJ1-1, is as follows: GAGVSQSPRYKVTKRGQDVALRCDPISGHVSLYWYRQALGQGPEFLTYFNYEAQQDKSGLPNDRFSAERPEGSISTLTIQRTEQRDSAMYRCASSQAGGGGTEAFFGQGTRLTVV.

This clone was detected only a few times. This rearrangement joins TRBV5-4 to TRBJ2-1; D is unresolved. V lost 0 bases, J lost 1 base, and 5 bases lay in between. The CDR3 totals 14 residues. The V gene's germline CDR1 is SGHNT and CDR2 YYREEE (reference sequence). CDR3 loop: CASSLVASYNEQFF. CDR3 nucleotides: TGTGCCAGCAGCTTGGTTGCGTCCTACAATGAGCAGTTCTTC.

V gene TRBV30 combines with J gene TRBJ1-1; 8 nucleotides line up with TRBD1. Looked up from germline, CDR1 is GTSNPN and CDR2 is SVGIG (reference sequence). V was clipped by 7 bases and J by 1 base; unmatched bases: 11. This CDR3 has 15 residues. The CDR3 loop is CASRGQGIQNTEAFF. CDR3 bases: TGTGCCTCGCGTGGACAGGGAATTCAGAACACTGAAGCTTTCTTT.

For the CDR3, the DNA is TGTGCCAGCAGCCTATATAATTCACCCCTCCACTTT. This translates into CASSLYNSPLHF. The rearrangement uses TRBV7-2 and TRBJ1-6, with no clear D. Germline lookup yields CDR1 SGHTA and CDR2 FQGNSA. V was trimmed by 5 bases and J by 4 bases, leaving 3 bases between them. The CDR3 is 12 residues long. The variable domain in full, with the rest retrieved from reference TRBV7-2 and TRBJ1-6, is GAGVSQSPSNKVTEKGKDVELRCDPISGHTALYWYRQSLGQGLEFLIYFQGNSAPDKSGLPSDRFSAERTGGSVSTLTIQRTQQEDSAVYLCASSLYNSPLHFGNGTRLTVT.

This sequence joins TRBV5-8 and TRBJ1-5, with D possibly TRBD1 on 6 matching bases. The germline gives CDR1 SGHTS, CDR2 YDEGEE. Trimming stripped 4 bases from V and 0 bases from J, with 14 bases between. The CDR3 length is 16 residues. The CDR3: CASSIGTGYSNQPQHF. The CDR3 DNA reads TGTGCCAGCAGCATAGGCACAGGGTATAGCAATCAGCCCCAGCATTTT. Variable domain in full (rest from reference TRBV5-8 and TRBJ1-5): EAGVTQSPTHLIKTRGQQATLRCSPISGHTSVYWYQQALGLGLQFLLWYDEGEERNRGNFPPRFSGRQFPNYSSELNVNALELEDSALYLCASSIGTGYSNQPQHFGDGTRLSIL.

V and J are TRBV29-1 and TRBJ1-2; D not certain. The CDR3 is 9 residues long. V gave up 4 bases and J gave up 11 bases, with 8 bases separating them. Germline V gives CDR1 SQVTM, CDR2 ANQGSEA. In DNA, the CDR3 is TGCAGCGTTGGGCCCCGTTACACCTTC. As protein: CSVGPRYTF.

The chain joins TRBV7-3 to TRBJ2-5; TRBD2 aligns across 10 bases. Germline V gene data show CDR1 as SGHTA and CDR2 as FQGTGA. The CDR3 loop spans 15 amino acids. V dropped 2 bases and J dropped 5; count of bases not matched to a gene: 5. The CDR3 sequence is CASSLASGSSETQYF. The CDR3 bases are TGTGCCAGCAGCTTAGCTAGCGGGAGTAGTGAGACCCAGTACTTC. Looking up the rest from reference TRBV7-3 and TRBJ2-5 gives the full variable domain: GAGVSQTPSNKVTEKGKYVELRCDPISGHTALYWYRQSLGQGPEFLIYFQGTGAADDSGLPNDRFFAVRPEGSVSTLKIQRTERGDSAVYLCASSLASGSSETQYFGPGTRLLVL.

The chain is built from TRBV7-2 and TRBJ2-3; the D gene is possibly TRBD2 (5 bases). Germline CDR1 is SGHTA and CDR2 is FQGNSA. V lost 3 bases and J 4 bases, leaving 11 bases between the germline ends. The CDR3 sequence is 14 residues long. The CDR3 sequence is CASSFSFSADTQYF. The CDR3 coding sequence is TGTGCCAGCAGCTTCTCTTTTAGCGCAGATACGCAGTATTTT.

The rearrangement links TRBV5-1 to TRBJ2-3, with TRBD1 as a possible D gene (6 bases). CDR3 length: 14 residues. Trimming stripped 4 bases from V and 0 bases from J, with 9 bases between. Germline V gene lookup returns CDR1 SGHRS and CDR2 YFSETQ. CDR3 region: CASSPGQSTDTQYF. In DNA, the CDR3 is TGCGCCAGCAGCCCGGGACAAAGCACAGATACGCAGTATTTT.

This chain links TRBV7-9 with TRBJ2-7, with 9 bases identical to TRBD1. V shed 6 bases, J shed 9 bases, and the junction held 9 bases outside the gene matches. Germline values: CDR1 SEHNR, CDR2 FQNEAQ (reference sequence). The CDR3 covers 13 residues. The CDR3 DNA sequence: TGTGCCAGCAGTCTTGGGGACAGGGTGAGGCAGTACTTC. Protein product: CASSLGDRVRQYF.

J is TRBJ2-5 and V is TRBV5-1; TRBD2 agrees at 7 bases. Germline assignment: CDR1 SGHRS and CDR2 YFSETQ. V trimming: 3 bases; J trimming: 1 base; junction bases outside the gene matches: 6. This CDR3 has 15 residues. CDR3 sequence (DNA): TGCGCCAGCAGCTGGGGGTGGGAGGGCCAAGAGACCCAGTACTTC. This sequence encodes CASSWGWEGQETQYF.

CDR3 loop: CASSLGPQGSTEAFF. CDR3 coding DNA: TGCGCCAGCAGCTTGGGACCTCAGGGGTCCACTGAAGCTTTCTTT. The rearrangement uses TRBV5-1 and TRBJ1-1; tentative D call: TRBD1 (6 bases). CDR3 length: 15 residues. Germline V CDR1 and CDR2: SGHRS, YFSETQ. V shed 0 bases and J shed 4 bases, with 13 bases lying between them.

This rearrangement joins TRBV29-1 to TRBJ2-3, with D perhaps matching TRBD1 (7 bases). Trimming removed 8 bases from V and 1 base from J, with 16 bases in between. The germline CDR1 and CDR2 sequences are SQVTM and ANQGSEA. The CDR3 has 14 amino acids. The CDR3 nucleotides are TGCAGCATCGCCGGGGGACAGCGCACAGATACGCAGTATTTT. As protein: CSIAGGQRTDTQYF.

The chain uses TRBV9 and TRBJ2-5; TRBD2 might be the D (5 bases). CDR3 size: 13 residues. The germline CDR1 and CDR2 sequences are SGDLS and YYNGEE. The V and J ends lost 2 bases and 3 bases respectively, with 8 bases between them. CDR3 amino acids: CASSVTREETQYF. The CDR3 DNA reads TGTGCCAGCAGCGTTACGAGGGAAGAGACCCAGTACTTC.

This clone was seen only a few times. The chain is built from TRBV6-4 and TRBJ2-7; TRBD2 matches at 13 bases. V lost 7 bases and J lost 6; bases outside the gene matches: 9. The CDR3 consists of 15 residues. CDR1 is MRHNA and CDR2 is SNTAGT in the germline V gene. CDR3 in DNA: TGTGCCAGCATAGGACTAGCGGGGGAGAGCGGCGAGCAGTACTTC. Its translation: CASIGLAGESGEQYF.

The rearrangement links TRBV7-2 to TRBJ2-3; D call uncertain. Germline lookup yields CDR1 SGHTA and CDR2 FQGNSA. V was pared by 6 bases and J by 0 bases, with 10 bases between. The CDR3 loop spans 14 amino acids. DNA of the CDR3: TGTGCCAGCAGGAGACTTCCTAGCACAGATACGCAGTATTTT. Translating gives CASRRLPSTDTQYF.

This chain connects TRBV9 to TRBJ2-7; D is uncertain. Germline lookup yields CDR1 SGDLS and CDR2 YYNGEE. Trimming took 0 bases from V and 2 from J, leaving 6 bases between them. The CDR3 has 13 amino acids. The CDR3 region is CASSVGLTYEQYF. The CDR3 DNA sequence: TGTGCCAGCAGCGTAGGTCTTACCTACGAGCAGTACTTC.

The V call is TRBV7-9, the J call TRBJ2-7; D may be TRBD2 (5 bases). The V and J ends lost 6 bases and 6 bases respectively, with 12 bases between them. Germline assignment: CDR1 SEHNR and CDR2 FQNEAQ (reference sequence). This CDR3 spans 12 amino acids. In DNA, the CDR3 is TGTGCCAGCAGTTTTTTCCTAGCCGAGCAGTACTTC. Protein product: CASSFFLAEQYF.

This chain connects TRBV7-2 to TRBJ2-5; a possible D gene is TRBD2 (8 bases). CDR1 SGHTA and CDR2 FQGNSA come from the germline V gene. The V and J ends lost 3 bases and 7 bases respectively, with 21 bases between them. This CDR3 has 16 amino acids. Written as DNA, the CDR3 is TGTGCCAGCAGCTTGAGGGGGCGGCCGGGAGGGGGGACCCAGTACTTC. It is translated as CASSLRGRPGGGTQYF.

This chain joins TRBV21-1 and TRBJ2-5; the table's D call of TRBD1 was not tested on the DNA. TRBV21-1 represents a pseudogene. This CDR3 is built from 14 residues. CDR3 in DNA: TGTGCCAGCCCCAAGAGACAGGGGCTGAAGACCCAGTACTTC. This codes for CASPKRQGLKTQYF.

The V gene is TRBV6-1, the J gene TRBJ2-5; D perhaps matches TRBD2 (6 bases). Gene TRBJ2-7 matches the end of the DNA better, so the J call may be wrong. This CDR3 spans 14 amino acids. Germline V gene lookup returns CDR1 MNHNS and CDR2 SASEGT. CDR3: CASSEAGGAYEQYF. CDR3 nucleotide sequence: TGTGCCAGCAGTGAAGCTGGAGGGGCCTACGAGCAGTACTTC.

The rearrangement joins TRBV19 to TRBJ1-6; a weak D match, TRBD1 (6 bases). With 5 bases removed from V and 7 bases from J, the gap between germline ends came to 9 bases. Germline V gene sequence: CDR1 LNHDA, CDR2 SQIVND (reference sequence). The CDR3 totals 13 residues. The CDR3 DNA follows: TGTGCCAGTAGTCAGGGGTGGAATTCACCCCTCCACTTT. This encodes CASSQGWNSPLHF.

The CDR3 is CASSLNQGIDTQYF. Written as DNA, the CDR3 is TGTGCCAGCAGCTTAAACCAGGGCATCGATACGCAGTATTTT. The chain combines TRBV11-2 with TRBJ2-3, with a tentative D call TRBD1 (5 bases). Trimming removed 2 bases from V and 6 bases from J, with 12 bases in between. The CDR3 is made up of 14 amino acids. Looked up from germline, CDR1 is SGHAT and CDR2 is FQNNGV.

This chain connects TRBV7-3 to TRBJ2-1; 8 bases match TRBD2. Germline loops: CDR1 SGHTA, CDR2 FQGTGA. This CDR3 comprises 15 residues. The ends lost 6 bases at V and 6 bases at J; junction bases unmatched: 10. The CDR3 sequence: CASRRAGDPFNEQFF. The CDR3 DNA reads TGTGCCAGCAGGAGAGCGGGGGACCCTTTCAATGAGCAGTTCTTC.

This clone was found once. The V call is TRBV29-1, the J call TRBJ2-1; 10 bases line up with TRBD1. V lost 5 bases, J lost 6 bases, and 4 bases stayed unmatched. CDR1 is SQVTM and CDR2 is ANQGSEA in the germline V gene. CDR3 length: 13 residues. The CDR3 nucleotides are TGCAGCGTTCGGGGGGACAGGGGCAATGAGCAGTTCTTC. Encoded protein: CSVRGDRGNEQFF.

V and J are TRBV5-1 and TRBJ1-2; 8 bases match TRBD1. Germline V gives CDR1 SGHRS, CDR2 YFSETQ. V shed 4 bases and J 7 bases; nucleotides not matched to a gene: 9. The CDR3 is made up of 14 amino acids. Written as DNA, the CDR3 is TGCGCCAGCAGCGGCGCGAGGACAGGGAGTGGCTACACCTTC. It yields the protein CASSGARTGSGYTF.

The chain couples TRBV5-1 to TRBJ2-7, with 14 bases aligning to TRBD2. Germline V lookup: CDR1 SGHRS, CDR2 YFSETQ. The V segment lost 4 bases and the J segment 4 bases; nucleotides outside the gene matches: 4. CDR3 length equals 15 residues. CDR3 sequence reads: CASSQGLAGVYEQYF. CDR3 nucleotide sequence: TGCGCCAGCAGCCAGGGACTAGCGGGAGTGTACGAGCAGTACTTC.

CDR3 DNA: TGTGCCAGCAGCTCGACCAGGACAGGGACCGGGGAGCTGTTTTTT. Translated, it gives CASSSTRTGTGELFF. V usage is TRBV7-8 and J usage is TRBJ2-2, with 8 bases matching TRBD1. CDR1 is SGHVS, CDR2 FQNEAQ, per germline. CDR3 size: 15 residues. J gave up 5 bases and V 4 bases, and 6 bases lay outside the gene matches.

This clone has a handful of counts. This chain joins TRBV27 and TRBJ2-5, with 9 positions matching TRBD1. The J call could be wrong; TRBJ2-7 is a better fit for the DNA end. The CDR3 is 16 amino acids. Germline CDR1 reads MNHEY; CDR2 reads SMNVEV (reference sequence). CDR3: CASSLSGTGTSYEQYF. CDR3 DNA: TGTGCCAGCAGTTTATCCGGGACAGGGACCTCCTACGAGCAGTACTTC.

The CDR3 DNA sequence: TGTGCCAGCAGTGGGACAGGGCACAATCAGCCCCAGCATTTT. Translated, it gives CASSGTGHNQPQHF. The rearrangement joins TRBV25-1 to TRBJ1-5, with 8 bases fitting TRBD1. CDR1 is MGHDK and CDR2 is SYGVNS in the germline V gene. CDR3 length: 14 residues. Trimming took 4 bases from V and 3 from J; bases not matched to a gene: 2.

The genes are TRBV6-5 and TRBJ2-1, with D perhaps matching TRBD1 (7 bases). This CDR3 has 15 residues. The V and J ends lost 0 bases and 9 bases respectively, with 15 bases between them. CDR1 MNHEY and CDR2 SVGAGI come from the germline V gene. The CDR3 is CASSYSWGAGGEQFF. The CDR3 region has the DNA TGTGCCAGCAGTTACTCGTGGGGGGCAGGGGGTGAGCAGTTCTTC.

This clone was counted once. The chain joins TRBV18 to TRBJ2-7, with 13 bases aligning to TRBD2. Germline assignment: CDR1 KGHSH and CDR2 LQKENI. The CDR3 totals 16 residues. V lost 3 bases to trimming and J lost 5 bases; unmatched junction nucleotides: 7. CDR3 DNA: TGTGCCAGCTCACCGGCGGGACTAGCGGGGTCGGACGAGCAGTACTTC. It yields the protein CASSPAGLAGSDEQYF.